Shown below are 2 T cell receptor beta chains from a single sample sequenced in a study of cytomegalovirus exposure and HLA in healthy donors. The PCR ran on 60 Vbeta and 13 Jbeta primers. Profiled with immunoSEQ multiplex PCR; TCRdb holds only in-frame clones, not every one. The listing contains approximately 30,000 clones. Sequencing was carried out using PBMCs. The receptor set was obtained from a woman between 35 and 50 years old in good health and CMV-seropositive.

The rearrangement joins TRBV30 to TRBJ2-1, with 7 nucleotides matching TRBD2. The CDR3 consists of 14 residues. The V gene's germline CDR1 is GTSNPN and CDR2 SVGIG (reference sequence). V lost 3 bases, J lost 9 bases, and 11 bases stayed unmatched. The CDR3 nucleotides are TGTGCCTGGAGCCGGGACTACGGAGGTGGTGAGCAGTTCTTC. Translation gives CAWSRDYGGGEQFF.

The CDR3 coding sequence is TGTGCCAGCAGCTTGGCCCCCAGCGGCCAAGAGACCCAGTACTTC. This translates into CASSLAPSGQETQYF. The chain links TRBV5-4 to TRBJ2-5; perhaps TRBD2 as D (5 bases). The CDR3 sequence is 15 residues long. V lost 0 bases to trimming and J lost 1 base, with 10 bases between them. The germline V gene has CDR1 SGHNT and CDR2 YYREEE (reference sequence).